This T cell receptor (beta chain) was documented in a study of shared clonotypes between healthy human individuals. The study, taken as a whole, reports: Owing to a small donor count, the genetic and exposure-history diversity represented was limited. Among donors, clonotype sharing was expected to be affected by sequencing depth.

The CDR3 sequence is 12 residues long. Germline V CDR1 and CDR2: SGDLS, YYNGEE. Trimming left V 3 bases short and J 4 bases short, with 8 bases between. Sequencing used immunoSEQ multiplex PCR; TCRdb keeps in-frame clones, though not all of them. The table shows 2.3 million or so clones, with 90% to 95% occurring only once. Concerning this clone: Its antigen is as yet unknown.

The chain links TRBV9 to TRBJ2-7; D perhaps matches TRBD1 (6 bases). The clonotype comes from a man aged 18 to 30 in good health. Some clones in this sample may be carry-over from other donors' samples. Input material: naive CD4+ T cells from PBMCs. Indicated subset: CD45RA+ positively selected. The CDR3 is CASSETGYEQYF. Here the CDR3 DNA reads TGTGCCAGCAGCGAAACAGGGTACGAGCAGTACTTC.